The text below deals with one T cell receptor beta chain. Its antigen is unknown. This sample was included in a study of blood T cells in healthy people across ages. Notes on the study in general: When set beside aged donors, long-lived donors presented more naive CD4+ cells and higher diversity.

Primed by a sample-barcoded 5' primer and a J-beta primer mix, a second PCR proceeded for about 6 to 12 cycles. Samples each returned at least 2.5 million CDR3-containing paired-end reads. MiXCR, run by TCRdb on the 5' RACE reads, gives a single entry per CDR3 protein. Of 700,000 to 800,000 distinct CDR3 sequences detected, 43% appear once; the ten largest clones hold roughly 19%. This CDR3 contains 19 residues. The V gene end was trimmed by 4 bases and the J gene end by 0 bases; junction bases not matched to a gene: 18. The germline V gene has CDR1 LGHNA and CDR2 YSLEER. Per individual sample, total RNA of at least 6 micrograms was extracted.

The chain has TRBV4-3 and TRBJ2-7, with 7 bases fitting TRBD1. This TCR came from a woman aged 55 to 70 in good health. The sequencing sample was made of blood. As DNA, the CDR3 is TGCGCCAGCAGCCTAGAGCTTGGACAGGCGTCCTTTTACTCCTACGAGCAGTACTTC. This codes for CASSLELGQASFYSYEQYF.